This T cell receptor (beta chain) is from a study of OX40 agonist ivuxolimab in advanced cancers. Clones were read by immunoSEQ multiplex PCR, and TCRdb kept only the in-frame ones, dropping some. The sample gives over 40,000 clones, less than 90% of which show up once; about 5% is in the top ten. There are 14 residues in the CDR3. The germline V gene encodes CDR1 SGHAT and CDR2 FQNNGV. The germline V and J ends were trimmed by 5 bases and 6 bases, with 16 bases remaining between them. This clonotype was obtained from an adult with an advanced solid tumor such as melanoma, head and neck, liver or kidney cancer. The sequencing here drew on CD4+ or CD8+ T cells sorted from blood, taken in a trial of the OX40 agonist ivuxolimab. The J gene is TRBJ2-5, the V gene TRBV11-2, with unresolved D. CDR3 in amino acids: CASSLTITQKTQYF. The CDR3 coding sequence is TGTGCCAGCAGCCTAACCATCACCCAGAAGACCCAGTACTTC. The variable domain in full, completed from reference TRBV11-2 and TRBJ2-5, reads EAGVAQSPRYKIIEKRQSVAFWCNPISGHATLYWYQQILGQGPKLLIQFQNNGVVDDSQLPKDRFSAERLKGVDSTLKIQPAKLEDSAVYLCASSLTITQKTQYFGPGTRLLVL.